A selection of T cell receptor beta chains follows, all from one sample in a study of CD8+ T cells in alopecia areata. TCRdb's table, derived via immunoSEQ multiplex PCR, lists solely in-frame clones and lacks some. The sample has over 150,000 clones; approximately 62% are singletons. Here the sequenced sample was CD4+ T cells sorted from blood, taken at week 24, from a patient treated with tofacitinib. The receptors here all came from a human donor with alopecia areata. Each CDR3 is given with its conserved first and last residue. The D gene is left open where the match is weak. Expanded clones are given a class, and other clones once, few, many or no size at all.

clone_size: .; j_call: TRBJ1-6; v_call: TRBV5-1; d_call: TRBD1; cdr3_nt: TGCGCCAGCTCGATGGGACAGTACGATAATTCACCCCTCCACTTT; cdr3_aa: CASSMGQYDNSPLHF
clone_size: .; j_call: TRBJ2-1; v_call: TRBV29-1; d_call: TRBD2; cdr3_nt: TGCAGCCTTAGGACTAGCCTTAAGAATGAGCAGTTCTTC; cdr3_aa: CSLRTSLKNEQFF
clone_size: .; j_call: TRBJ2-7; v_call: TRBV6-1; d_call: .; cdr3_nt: TGTGCCAGCAGTGTCAGGGGGGTTTCCTACGAGCAGTACTTC; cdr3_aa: CASSVRGVSYEQYF
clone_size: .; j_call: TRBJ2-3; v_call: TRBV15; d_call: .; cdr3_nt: TGTGCCACCAGCAGCGACCCGACAGGCGGAGGAGATACGCAGTATTTT; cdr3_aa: CATSSDPTGGGDTQYF
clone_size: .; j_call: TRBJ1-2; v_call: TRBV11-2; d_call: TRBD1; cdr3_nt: TGTGCCAGCAGCCCCACTGACAGGGGTGTTTATGGCTACACCTTC; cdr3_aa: CASSPTDRGVYGYTF
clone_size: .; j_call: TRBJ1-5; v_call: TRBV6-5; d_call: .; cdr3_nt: TGTGCCAGCAGTTACGATAGCAATCAGCCCCAGCATTTT; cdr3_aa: CASSYDSNQPQHF
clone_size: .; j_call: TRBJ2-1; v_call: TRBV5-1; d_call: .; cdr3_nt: TGCGCCAGCAGCTTGTTACAGGGATCCTACAATGAGCAGTTCTTC; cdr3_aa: CASSLLQGSYNEQFF
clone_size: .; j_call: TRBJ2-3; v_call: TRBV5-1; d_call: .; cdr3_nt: TGCGCCAGCAGCTTGGCATGGGGGGGCCAAGATGGAGATACGCAGTATTTT; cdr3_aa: CASSLAWGGQDGDTQYF
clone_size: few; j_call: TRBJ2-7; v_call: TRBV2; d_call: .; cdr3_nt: TGTGCCAGCAGTGTTGGGGGCTACGAGCAGTACTTC; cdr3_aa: CASSVGGYEQYF
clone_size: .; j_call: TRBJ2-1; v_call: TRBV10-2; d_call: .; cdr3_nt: TGCGCCAGCAGTGAGTCCCTTACAGGGTGGGAGTTCTTC; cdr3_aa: CASSESLTGWEFF
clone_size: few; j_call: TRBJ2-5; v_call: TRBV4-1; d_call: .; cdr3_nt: TGCGCCAGCAGCCAAGATGGGGCAGGGAAAGAGACCCAGTACTTC; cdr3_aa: CASSQDGAGKETQYF
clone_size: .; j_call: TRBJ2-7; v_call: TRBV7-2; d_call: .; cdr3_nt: TGTGCCAGCAGCTTAAGCTATATCAACGAGCAGTACTTC; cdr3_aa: CASSLSYINEQYF
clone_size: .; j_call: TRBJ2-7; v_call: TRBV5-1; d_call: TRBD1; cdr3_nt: TGCGCCAGCAGCTCGGGAGCGGGACAGGGGCTGTCCTACGAGCAGTACTTC; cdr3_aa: CASSSGAGQGLSYEQYF
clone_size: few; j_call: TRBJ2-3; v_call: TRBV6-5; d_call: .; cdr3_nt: TGTGCCAGCAGTTACTTGGGGATAGCGAGCACAGATACGCAGTATTTT; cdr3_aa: CASSYLGIASTDTQYF
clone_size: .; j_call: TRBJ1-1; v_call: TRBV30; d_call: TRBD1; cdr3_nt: TGTGCCTGGACGACCAGGGACAGGGGGACTGAAGCTTTCTTT; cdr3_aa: CAWTTRDRGTEAFF
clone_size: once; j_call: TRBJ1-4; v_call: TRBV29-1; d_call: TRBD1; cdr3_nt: TGCAGCGTTGTGGGACAGGGGGCGAGTAGTGAAAAACTGTTTTTT; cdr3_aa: CSVVGQGASSEKLFF
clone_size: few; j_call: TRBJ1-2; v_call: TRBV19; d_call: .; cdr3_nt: TGTGCCAGTAGGGGGGAGGGGTCCCTCCCGTCGGGGGACTATGGCTACACCTTC; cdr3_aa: CASRGEGSLPSGDYGYTF
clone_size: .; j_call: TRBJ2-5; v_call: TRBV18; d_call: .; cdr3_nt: TGTGCCAGCTCTATTCCCAAGGGCCTCGAGAGGGTCACGCTTCAAGAGACCCAGTACTTC; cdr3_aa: CASSIPKGLERVTLQETQYF
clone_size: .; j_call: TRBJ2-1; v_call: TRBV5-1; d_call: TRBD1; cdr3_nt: TGCGCCAGCAGCTTGGATCGCGGGACAGGGGGCTTGGATGAGCAGTTCTTC; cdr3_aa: CASSLDRGTGGLDEQFF
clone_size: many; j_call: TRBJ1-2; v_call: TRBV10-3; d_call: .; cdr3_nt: TGTGCCATCAACCAAGACAGGAACTATGGCTACACCTTC; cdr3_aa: CAINQDRNYGYTF
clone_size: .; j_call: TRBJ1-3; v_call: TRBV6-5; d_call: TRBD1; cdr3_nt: TGTGCCAGCAGTAGGGGGACAGCTGGAAACACCATATATTTT; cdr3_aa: CASSRGTAGNTIYF
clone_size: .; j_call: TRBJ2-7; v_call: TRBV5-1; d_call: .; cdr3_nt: TGCGCCAGCAGCCCCCGGGACATCTCCTACGAGCAGTACTTC; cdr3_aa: CASSPRDISYEQYF
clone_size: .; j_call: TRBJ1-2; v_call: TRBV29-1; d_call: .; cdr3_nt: TGCAGCGTCGCCGGGTTGTATGGTGCTTTAGGCTACACCTTC; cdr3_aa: CSVAGLYGALGYTF
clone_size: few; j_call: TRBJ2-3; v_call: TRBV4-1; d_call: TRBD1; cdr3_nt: TGCGCCAGCAGCCAATCGGACTTCTACAGGGGTAGCACAGATACGCAGTATTTT; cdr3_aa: CASSQSDFYRGSTDTQYF
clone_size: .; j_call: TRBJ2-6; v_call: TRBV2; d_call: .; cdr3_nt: TGTGCCAGCAGTGACGGGGCCTCTGGGGCCAACGTCCTGACTTTC; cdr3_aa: CASSDGASGANVLTF
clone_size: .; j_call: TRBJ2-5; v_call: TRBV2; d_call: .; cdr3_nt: TGTGCCAGCAGTATAGAGGGGATTGGAGAGACCCAGTACTTC; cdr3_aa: CASSIEGIGETQYF
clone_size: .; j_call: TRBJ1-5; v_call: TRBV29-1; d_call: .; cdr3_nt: TGCAGCGTCGCACAGGATTATAGCAATCAGCCCCAGCATTTT; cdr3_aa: CSVAQDYSNQPQHF
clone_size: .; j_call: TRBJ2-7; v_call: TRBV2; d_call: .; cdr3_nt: TGTGCCAGCAGTGGCTCGCGGGGTCCCTACGAGCAGTACTTC; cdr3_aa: CASSGSRGPYEQYF
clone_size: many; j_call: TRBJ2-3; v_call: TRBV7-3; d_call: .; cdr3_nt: TGTGCCAGCAGCCCGAGAGTAAGGGGCACAGATACGCAGTATTTT; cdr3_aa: CASSPRVRGTDTQYF
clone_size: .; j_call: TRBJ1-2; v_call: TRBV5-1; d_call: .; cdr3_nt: TGCGCCAGCAGACCCGGGACCAACTATGGCTACACCTTC; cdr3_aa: CASRPGTNYGYTF
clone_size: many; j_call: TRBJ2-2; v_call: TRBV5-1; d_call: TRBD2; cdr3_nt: TGCGCCAGCAGCTTGGTACTAGCGGACACCGGGGAGCTGTTTTTT; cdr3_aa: CASSLVLADTGELFF
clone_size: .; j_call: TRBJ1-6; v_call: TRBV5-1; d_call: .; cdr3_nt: TGCGCCAGCAGCTCGTCGGGACAAACCAATTCACCCCTCCACTTT; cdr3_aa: CASSSSGQTNSPLHF
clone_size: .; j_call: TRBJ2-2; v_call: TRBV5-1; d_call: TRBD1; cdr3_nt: TGCGCCAGCAGCCCAGGGACAGGAAACACCGGGGAGCTGTTTTTT; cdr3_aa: CASSPGTGNTGELFF
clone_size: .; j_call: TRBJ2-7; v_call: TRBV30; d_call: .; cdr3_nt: TGTGCCTGGAAAGGGCTCCACTACGAGCAGTACTTC; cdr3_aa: CAWKGLHYEQYF
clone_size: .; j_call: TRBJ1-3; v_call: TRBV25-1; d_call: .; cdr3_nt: TGTGCCAGCAGTGTTGGGAGCTCTGGAAACACCATATATTTT; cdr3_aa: CASSVGSSGNTIYF
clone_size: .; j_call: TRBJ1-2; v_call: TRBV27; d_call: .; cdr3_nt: TGTGCCAGCAGTCCTCGCTCCCTAGTGTCAGGGTCGATCGATGGCTACACCTTC; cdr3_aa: CASSPRSLVSGSIDGYTF
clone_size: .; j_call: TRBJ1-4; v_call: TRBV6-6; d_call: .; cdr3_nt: TGTGCCAGCAGCTCGGCAGCAAGAAATGAAAAACTGTTTTTT; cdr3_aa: CASSSAARNEKLFF
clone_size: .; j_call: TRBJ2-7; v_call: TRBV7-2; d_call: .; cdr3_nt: TGTGCCAGCAGCTTAGAGGTGGGTGGGTACGAGCAGTACTTC; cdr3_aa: CASSLEVGGYEQYF
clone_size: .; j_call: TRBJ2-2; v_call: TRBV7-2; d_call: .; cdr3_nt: TGTGCCAGCAGCTTAATCGAGACCGGGGAGCTGTTTTTT; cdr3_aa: CASSLIETGELFF
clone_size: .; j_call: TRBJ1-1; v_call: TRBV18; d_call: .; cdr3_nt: TGTGCCAGCCGAAAGAGGGGCGACACTGAAGCTTTCTTT; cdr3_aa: CASRKRGDTEAFF
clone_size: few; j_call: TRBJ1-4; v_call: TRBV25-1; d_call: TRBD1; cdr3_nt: TGTGCCAGCCGAGACAGGGGTGAAAAACTGTTTTTT; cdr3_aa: CASRDRGEKLFF
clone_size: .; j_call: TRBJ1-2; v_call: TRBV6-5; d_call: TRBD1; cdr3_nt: TGTGCCAGCAGTCCCGACAGGGGATCAGCGGGCTACACCTTC; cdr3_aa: CASSPDRGSAGYTF
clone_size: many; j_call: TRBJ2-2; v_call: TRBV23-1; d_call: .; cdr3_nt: TGCGCCAGCAGTCAATCGAGGGGGGCTGGACAGTTCTTGCGGACCGGGGAGCTGTTTTTT; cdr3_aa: CASSQSRGAGQFLRTGELFF
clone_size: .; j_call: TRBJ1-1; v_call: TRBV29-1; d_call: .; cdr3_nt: TGCAGCGTTGAATGGGGGAGAGGTTCTGAAGCTTTCTTT; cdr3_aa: CSVEWGRGSEAFF
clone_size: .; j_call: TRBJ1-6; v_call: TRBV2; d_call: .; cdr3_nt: TGTGCCACGGGTAGGGGGGCGCCGACCCCCCTCCACTTT; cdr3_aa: CATGRGAPTPLHF
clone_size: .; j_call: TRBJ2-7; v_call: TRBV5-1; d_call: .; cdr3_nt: TGCGCCAGCAGCTTGGACTTGGGATACTACGAGCAGTACTTC; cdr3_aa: CASSLDLGYYEQYF
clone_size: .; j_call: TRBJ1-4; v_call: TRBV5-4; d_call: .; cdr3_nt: TGTGCCAGCAGCTCCACCGGGCCTCGCAGTGAAAAACTGTTTTTT; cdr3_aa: CASSSTGPRSEKLFF
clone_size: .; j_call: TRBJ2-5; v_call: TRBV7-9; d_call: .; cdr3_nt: TGTGCCAGCAGCGAAGCCAGAGGAGAGACCCAGTACTTC; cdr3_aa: CASSEARGETQYF
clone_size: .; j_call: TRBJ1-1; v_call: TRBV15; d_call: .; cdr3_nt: TGTGCCACCAGCAGAGATCGTCCTATTGTTGATTTT; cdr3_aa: CATSRDRPIVDF
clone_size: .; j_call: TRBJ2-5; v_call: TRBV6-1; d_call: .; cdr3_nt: TGTGCCAGCGCAGGGCTCGTCCAAGAGACCCAGTACTTC; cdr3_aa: CASAGLVQETQYF
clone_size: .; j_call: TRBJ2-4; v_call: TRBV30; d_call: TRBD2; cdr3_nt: TGTGCCTGGAGTCCGGGGGGTTCCAAAAACATTCAGTACTTC; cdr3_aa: CAWSPGGSKNIQYF
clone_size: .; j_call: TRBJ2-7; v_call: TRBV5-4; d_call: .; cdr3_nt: TGTGCCACCCAGGCCTCTGGTTCCTACGAGCAGTACTTC; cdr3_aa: CATQASGSYEQYF
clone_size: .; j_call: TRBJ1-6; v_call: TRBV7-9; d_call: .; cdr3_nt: TGTGCCAGCAGCTCCCACTTCCCCAATTCACCCCTCCACTTT; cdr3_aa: CASSSHFPNSPLHF
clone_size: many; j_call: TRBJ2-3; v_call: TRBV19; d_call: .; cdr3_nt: TGTGCCAGTAGTACAGGGCGGACAGATACGCAGTATTTT; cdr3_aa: CASSTGRTDTQYF
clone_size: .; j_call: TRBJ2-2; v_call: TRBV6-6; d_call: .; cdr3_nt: TGTGCCAGCAAAACCGGACAGAACACCGGGGAGCTGTTTTTT; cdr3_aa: CASKTGQNTGELFF
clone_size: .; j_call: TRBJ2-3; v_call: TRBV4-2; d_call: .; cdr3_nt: TGTGCCAGCACCTCTCCGGAAAGCACAGATACGCAGTATTTT; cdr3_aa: CASTSPESTDTQYF
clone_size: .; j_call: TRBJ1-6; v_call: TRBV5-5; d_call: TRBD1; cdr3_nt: TGTGCCAGCAGCTTTCAGGGGGCCTCCTATAATTCACCCCTCCACTTT; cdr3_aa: CASSFQGASYNSPLHF
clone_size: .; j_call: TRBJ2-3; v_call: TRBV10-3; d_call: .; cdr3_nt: TGTGCCATCAGTGACTGGGAATCCACCACAGATACGCAGTATTTT; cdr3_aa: CAISDWESTTDTQYF
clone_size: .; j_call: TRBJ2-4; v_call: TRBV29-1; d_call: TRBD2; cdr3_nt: TGCAGCGTTGCGGGGGGGGCCGGGAACATTCAGTACTTC; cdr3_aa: CSVAGGAGNIQYF